One and the same sample provided the 7 T cell receptor beta chains below, sequenced in a study of T cell responses to AZD1222 COVID-19 vaccine. TCRdb keeps only in-frame clones here, not all; method: immunoSEQ multiplex PCR. The table shows some 130,000 clones, with 91% occurring only once. The source material was peripheral blood, sampled on day 0 of AZD1222 vaccination. The receptors stem from an adult in good health.

The chain couples TRBV7-8 to TRBJ1-2; D perhaps matches TRBD1 (5 bases). This CDR3 is 16 amino acids long. Germline V lookup: CDR1 SGHVS, CDR2 FQNEAQ. Trimming pared 0 bases from V and 4 bases from J, leaving 15 bases between. In nucleotides, the CDR3 is TGTGCCAGCAGCTTAGCCCACTGGGTAGGGACCTATGGCTACACCTTC. This gives the protein CASSLAHWVGTYGYTF.

The chain joins TRBV9 to TRBJ2-1, with D possibly being TRBD2 (5 bases). Trimming removed 0 bases from V and 7 bases from J, with 8 bases in between. Looked up from germline, CDR1 is SGDLS and CDR2 is YYNGEE. This CDR3 has 13 amino acids. The CDR3 region has the DNA TGTGCCAGCAGCGTAGGGCTAGCTAATGAGCAGTTCTTC. Its translation: CASSVGLANEQFF.

The table lists this clone with a few counts. Other DNA sequences in the sample encode the same CDR3. This chain uses TRBV3-1 (or the pseudogene TRBV3-2) with TRBJ1-1; the D gene is possibly TRBD1 (6 bases). This CDR3 has 14 residues. Germline CDR1 and CDR2: LGHDT and YNNKEL (reference sequence). V lost 0 bases and J 1 base, leaving 6 bases between the germline ends. CDR3 nucleotides: TGTGCCAGCAGCCAAGACAGGGGGAACACTGAAGCTTTCTTT. Amino acids: CASSQDRGNTEAFF.

For the CDR3, the DNA is TGTGCCAGCAGTTCCTATTCGGGACAGGGGCGCTATGGCTACACCTTC. Translated: CASSSYSGQGRYGYTF. J is TRBJ1-2 and V is TRBV28, with 10 bases that match TRBD1. This CDR3 is built from 16 residues. Germline CDR1 reads MDHEN; CDR2 reads SYDVKM. V was pared by 4 bases and J by 4 bases, with 9 bases of the junction left unmatched.

The chain joins TRBV15 to TRBJ2-3; a possible D gene is TRBD2 (7 bases). Germline CDR1 reads LNHNV; CDR2 reads YYDKDF (reference sequence). The CDR3 runs 15 residues. Deletions cut 5 bases from V and 3 bases from J, with 15 bases between. CDR3 nucleotides: TGTGCCACCAGCCCGAGGGGGGGGTTGACAGATACGCAGTATTTT. Its protein product is CATSPRGGLTDTQYF.

V usage is TRBV5-6 and J usage is TRBJ1-2; D perhaps matches TRBD1 (6 bases). The CDR3 is made up of 13 amino acids. Germline V gene sequence: CDR1 SGHDT, CDR2 YYEEEE. Trimming pared 7 bases from V and 3 bases from J, leaving 13 bases between. CDR3 sequence: CASFERGDYGYTF. CDR3 DNA sequence: TGTGCCAGCTTTGAGAGGGGGGACTATGGCTACACCTTC.

This clone has only one observation. V gene TRBV5-4 combines with J gene TRBJ2-1; the D gene could be TRBD1 or TRBD2 (5 bases each). This CDR3 is built from 16 residues. Germline assignment: CDR1 SGHNT and CDR2 YYREEE (reference sequence). Trimming shortened V by 0 bases and J by 0 bases, and 10 bases separated the two germline ends. The CDR3 protein is CASSLDGGSSYNEQFF. Written as DNA, the CDR3 is TGTGCCAGCAGCTTGGATGGGGGTAGCTCCTACAATGAGCAGTTCTTC.